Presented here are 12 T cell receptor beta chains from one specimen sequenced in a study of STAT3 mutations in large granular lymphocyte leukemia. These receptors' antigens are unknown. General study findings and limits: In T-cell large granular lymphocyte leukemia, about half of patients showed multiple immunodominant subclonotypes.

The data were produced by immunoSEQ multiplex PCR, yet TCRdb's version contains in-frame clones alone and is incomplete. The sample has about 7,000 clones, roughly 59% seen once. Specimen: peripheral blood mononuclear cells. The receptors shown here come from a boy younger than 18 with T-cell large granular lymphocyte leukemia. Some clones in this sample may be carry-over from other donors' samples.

The CDR3 sequence: CASSIGALGNQPQHF. CDR3 bases: TGTGCCAGTAGTATAGGGGCGTTGGGCAATCAGCCCCAGCATTTT. The chain recombines TRBV19 with TRBJ1-5; D not resolved. Trimming shortened V by 1 base and J by 2 bases, and 9 bases separated the two germline ends. Germline CDR1 reads LNHDA; CDR2 reads SQIVND (reference sequence). The CDR3 is made up of 15 amino acids.

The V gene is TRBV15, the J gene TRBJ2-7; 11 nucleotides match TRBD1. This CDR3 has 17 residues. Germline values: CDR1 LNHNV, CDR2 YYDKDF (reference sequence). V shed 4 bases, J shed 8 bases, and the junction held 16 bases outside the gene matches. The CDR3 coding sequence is TGTGCCACCAGCACCCGAGGACAGGGGGCGGGGGCGCGAAAGCAGTACTTC. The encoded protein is CATSTRGQGAGARKQYF.

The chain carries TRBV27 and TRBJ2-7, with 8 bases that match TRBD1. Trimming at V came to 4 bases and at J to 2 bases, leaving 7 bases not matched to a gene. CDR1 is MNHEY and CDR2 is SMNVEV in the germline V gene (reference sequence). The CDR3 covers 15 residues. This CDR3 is CASSYTAQGAYEQYF. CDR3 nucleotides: TGTGCCAGCAGTTACACTGCACAGGGGGCCTACGAGCAGTACTTC.

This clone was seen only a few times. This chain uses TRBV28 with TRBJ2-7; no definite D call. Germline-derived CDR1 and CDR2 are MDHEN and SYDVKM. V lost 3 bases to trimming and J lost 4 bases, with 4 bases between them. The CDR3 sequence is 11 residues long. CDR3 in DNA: TGTGCCAGCAGTTTCGGATACGAGCAGTACTTC. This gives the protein CASSFGYEQYF.

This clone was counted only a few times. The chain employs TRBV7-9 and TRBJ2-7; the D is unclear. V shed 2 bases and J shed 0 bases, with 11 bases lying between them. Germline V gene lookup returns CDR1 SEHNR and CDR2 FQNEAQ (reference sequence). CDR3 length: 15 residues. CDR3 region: CASSLTNRSSYEQYF. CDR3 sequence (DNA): TGTGCCAGCAGCTTAACTAATAGGAGCTCCTACGAGCAGTACTTC.

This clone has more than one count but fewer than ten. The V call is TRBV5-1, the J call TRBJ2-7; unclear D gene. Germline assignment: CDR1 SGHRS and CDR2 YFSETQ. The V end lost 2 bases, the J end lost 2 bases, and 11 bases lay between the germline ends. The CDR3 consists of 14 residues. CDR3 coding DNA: TGCGCCAGCAGCTTTACGGGCCCAACCTACGAGCAGTACTTC. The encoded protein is CASSFTGPTYEQYF.

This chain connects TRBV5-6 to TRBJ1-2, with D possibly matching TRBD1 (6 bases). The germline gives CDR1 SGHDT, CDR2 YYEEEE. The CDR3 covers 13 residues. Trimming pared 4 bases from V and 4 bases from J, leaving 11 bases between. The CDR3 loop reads CASSRGGGYGYTF. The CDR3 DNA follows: TGTGCCAGCAGCAGGGGGGGCGGCTATGGCTACACCTTC.

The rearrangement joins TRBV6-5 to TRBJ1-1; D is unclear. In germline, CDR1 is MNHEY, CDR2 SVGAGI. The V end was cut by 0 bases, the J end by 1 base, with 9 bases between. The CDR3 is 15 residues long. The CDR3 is CASSYSYGSNTEAFF. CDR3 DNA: TGTGCCAGCAGTTACTCGTACGGGTCGAACACTGAAGCTTTCTTT.

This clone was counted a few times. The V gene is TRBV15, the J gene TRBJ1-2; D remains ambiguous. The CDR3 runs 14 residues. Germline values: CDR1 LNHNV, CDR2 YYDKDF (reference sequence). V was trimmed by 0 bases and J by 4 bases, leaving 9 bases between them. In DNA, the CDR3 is TGTGCCACCAGCAGAGAAGGCAGAGGCTATGGCTACACCTTC. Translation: CATSREGRGYGYTF.

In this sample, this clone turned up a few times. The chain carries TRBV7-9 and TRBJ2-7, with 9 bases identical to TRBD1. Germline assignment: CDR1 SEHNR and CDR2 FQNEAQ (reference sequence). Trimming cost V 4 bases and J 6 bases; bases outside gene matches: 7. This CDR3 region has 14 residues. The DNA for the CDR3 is TGTGCCAGCAGCTCCGGGACAGGGTTTCTCGAGCAGTACTTC. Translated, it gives CASSSGTGFLEQYF. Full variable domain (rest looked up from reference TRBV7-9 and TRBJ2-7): DTGVSQNPRHKITKRGQNVTFRCDPISEHNRLYWYRQTLGQGPEFLTYFQNEAQLEKSRLLSDRFSAERPKGSFSTLEIQRTEQGDSAMYLCASSSGTGFLEQYFGPGTRLTVT.

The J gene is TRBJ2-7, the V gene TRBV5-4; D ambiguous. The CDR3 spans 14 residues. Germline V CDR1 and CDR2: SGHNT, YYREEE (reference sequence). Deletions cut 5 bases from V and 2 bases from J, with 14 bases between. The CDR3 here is CASSPSLGAYEQYF. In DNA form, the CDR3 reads TGTGCCAGCAGTCCGTCTCTCGGAGCCTACGAGCAGTACTTC. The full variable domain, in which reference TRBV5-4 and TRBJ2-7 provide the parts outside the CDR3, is ETGVTQSPTHLIKTRGQQVTLRCSSQSGHNTVSWYQQALGQGPQFIFQYYREEENGRGNFPPRFSGLQFPNYSSELNVNALELDDSALYLCASSPSLGAYEQYFGPGTRLTVT.

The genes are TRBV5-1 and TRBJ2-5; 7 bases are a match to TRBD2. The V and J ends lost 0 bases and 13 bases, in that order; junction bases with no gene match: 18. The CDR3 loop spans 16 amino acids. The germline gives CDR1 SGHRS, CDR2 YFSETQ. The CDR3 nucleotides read TGCGCCAGCAGCTTGGGGGTAGCGGGCGCCTCCACTCATATGTACTTC. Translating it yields CASSLGVAGASTHMYF.